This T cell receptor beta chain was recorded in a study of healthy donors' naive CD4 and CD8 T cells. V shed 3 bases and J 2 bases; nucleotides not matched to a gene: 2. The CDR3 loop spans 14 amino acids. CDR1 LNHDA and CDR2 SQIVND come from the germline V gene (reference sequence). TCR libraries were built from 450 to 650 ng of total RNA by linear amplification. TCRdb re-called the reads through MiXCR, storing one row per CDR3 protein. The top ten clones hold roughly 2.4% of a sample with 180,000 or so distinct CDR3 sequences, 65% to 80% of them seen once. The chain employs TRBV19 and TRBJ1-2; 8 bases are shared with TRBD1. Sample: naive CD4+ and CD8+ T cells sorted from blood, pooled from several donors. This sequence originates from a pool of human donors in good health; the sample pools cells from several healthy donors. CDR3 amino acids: CASSIDRGNYGYTF. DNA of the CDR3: TGTGCCAGTAGTATCGACAGGGGCAACTATGGCTACACCTTC.